One and the same sample provided the 3 T cell receptor beta chains below, sequenced in a study of blood T cells in healthy people across ages. A second PCR of roughly 7 to 11 cycles used a sample-barcoded 5' primer and a J-beta primer mix. TCRdb reprocessed the 5' RACE reads with MiXCR, giving one entry per CDR3 protein. This table has some 1,800,000 distinct CDR3 sequences, approximately 40% appearing once. The sequenced sample consisted of blood. All receptors come from a human donor in good health.

This clonotype was seen a handful of times. The chain couples TRBV7-2 to TRBJ2-3; perhaps TRBD1 as D (5 bases). The length of the CDR3 is 14 residues. Germline V lookup: CDR1 SGHTA, CDR2 FQGNSA. The V end lost 4 bases, the J end lost 7 bases, and 15 bases lay between the germline ends. The CDR3 bases are TGTGCCAGCAGCTCCGGATACAGGCGGAATACGCAGTATTTT. Translating gives CASSSGYRRNTQYF.

This chain joins TRBV5-1 and TRBJ2-1; 12 positions agree with TRBD2. V lost 1 base to trimming and J lost 5 bases; unmatched junction nucleotides: 7. The CDR3 is 17 amino acids. Per germline, CDR1 SGHRS and CDR2 YFSETQ. For the CDR3, the DNA is TGCGCCAGCAGCTTGATGACTAGCGGGGGTACCCACAATGAGCAGTTCTTC. Translated, it gives CASSLMTSGGTHNEQFF.

The chain uses TRBV14 and TRBJ2-7, with D perhaps matching TRBD2 (6 bases). The CDR3 has 15 amino acids. Trimming took off 4 bases at V and 3 bases at J, with 16 bases between the two ends. CDR1 and CDR2 from the germline V gene are SGHDN and FVKESK. The CDR3 sequence: CASSRQEGSGYEQYF. The CDR3 nucleotides are TGTGCCAGCAGCCGACAAGAGGGTAGCGGCTACGAGCAGTACTTC.